The next 24 T cell receptor beta chains were all read from a single sample in a study of cytomegalovirus exposure and HLA in healthy donors. Amplification used 60 Vbeta primers and 13 Jbeta primers. Sequencing was performed with immunoSEQ multiplex PCR; in TCRdb, only in-frame clones are kept and a portion is missing. The repertoire includes tens of thousands of clones, around four fifths of them detected once, and roughly a tenth sits in the top ten. Source material: PBMCs. All receptors derive from a man aged 30 to 45 in good health and CMV-seropositive.

This rearrangement joins TRBV15 to TRBJ2-7; D might be TRBD1 (6 bases). Between the trimmed V and J ends, which lost 4 bases and 0 bases, there was a span of 10 bases. The CDR3 length is 14 residues. The germline gives CDR1 LNHNV, CDR2 YYDKDF (reference sequence). CDR3 residues: CATSTDRTSYEQYF. The CDR3 bases are TGTGCCACCAGCACCGACAGGACCTCCTACGAGCAGTACTTC.

This chain connects TRBV21-1 to TRBJ2-3; the D segment call TRBD2 is taken from the table without a DNA check. TRBV21-1 is a pseudogene segment. This CDR3 contains 17 residues. The CDR3, as DNA: TGTGCCAGCAGCACCCCGCGCCCTACTAGCGGGGGAAGTACGCAGTATTTT. Amino acid sequence: CASSTPRPTSGGSTQYF.

The table lists this clone with a few counts. The V call is TRBV29-1, the J call TRBJ1-1; weak D call: TRBD1 (5 bases). CDR1 and CDR2 (germline): SQVTM, ANQGSEA. The CDR3 has 13 residues. V dropped 5 bases and J dropped 0 bases, with 10 bases sitting between them. The CDR3 region is CSVKGQLNTEAFF. Here the CDR3 DNA reads TGCAGCGTTAAGGGGCAGCTGAACACTGAAGCTTTCTTT. Drawing the rest from reference TRBV29-1 and TRBJ1-1, the complete variable domain is SAVISQKPSRDICQRGTSLTIQCQVDSQVTMMFWYRQQPGQSLTLIATANQGSEATYESGFVIDKFPISRPNLTFSTLTVSNMSPEDSSIYLCSVKGQLNTEAFFGQGTRLTVV.

The chain carries TRBV19 and TRBJ2-3; no clear D. The V gene lost 6 bases and the J gene lost 0 bases, with 7 bases spanning the gap. Germline assignment: CDR1 LNHDA and CDR2 SQIVND (reference sequence). The CDR3 consists of 13 residues. The CDR3 region is CASSTLSTDTQYF. The CDR3 DNA reads as TGTGCCAGTAGCACATTGAGCACAGATACGCAGTATTTT.

This chain uses TRBV7-2 with TRBJ2-5, with 10 bases matching TRBD2. CDR1 is SGHTA and CDR2 is FQGNSA in the germline V gene. The V gene end was trimmed by 3 bases and the J gene end by 5 bases; junction bases not matched to a gene: 6. CDR3 size: 15 residues. As DNA, the CDR3 is TGTGCCAGCAGCTTCCAGCGGGGGGGCCGGGAGACCCAGTACTTC. Translation: CASSFQRGGRETQYF.

This sequence joins TRBV2 and TRBJ1-6; a possible D gene is TRBD1 (6 bases). This CDR3 comprises 15 residues. Germline values: CDR1 SNHLY, CDR2 FYNNEI. The ends were cut back, 4 bases at V and 0 bases at J, with 7 bases in the middle. The CDR3 coding sequence is TGTGCCAGCAGTGCCAGGGGCTCCTATAATTCACCCCTCCACTTT. Its translation: CASSARGSYNSPLHF.

The CDR3 bases are TGTGCCAGCAGCCAGACAGGGGGGTCTGCTGGGGCCAACGTCCTGACTTTC. Translated, it gives CASSQTGGSAGANVLTF. This chain joins TRBV7-3 and TRBJ2-6; 9 bases agree with TRBD1. CDR3 length equals 17 residues. Losses at the gene ends were 5 bases for V and 2 bases for J; bases not matched to a gene: 7. Per the germline V gene, CDR1 is SGHTA and CDR2 is FQGTGA.

This sequence joins TRBV27 and TRBJ1-1; D is uncertain. The germline V gene encodes CDR1 MNHEY and CDR2 SMNVEV (reference sequence). The CDR3 sequence is 13 residues long. V shed 6 bases and J shed 6 bases, with 14 bases lying between them. The CDR3, as DNA: TGTGCCAGCAGCAGATCTCTCTTTGCTGAAGCTTTCTTT. It encodes CASSRSLFAEAFF.

The chain carries TRBV2 and TRBJ1-5; 7 positions agree with TRBD1. This CDR3 region has 17 residues. Losses at the gene ends were 4 bases for V and 6 bases for J; bases not matched to a gene: 15. The germline V gene has CDR1 SNHLY and CDR2 FYNNEI. CDR3 DNA sequence: TGTGCCAGCAGTGGTAGCCGGGACAGCCGGCCGGGTCAGCCCCAGCATTTT. As protein: CASSGSRDSRPGQPQHF.

V gene TRBV7-9 combines with J gene TRBJ2-7; 9 bases map to TRBD1. V lost 5 bases, J lost 4 bases, and 6 bases stayed unmatched. The CDR3 is made up of 14 amino acids. The germline gives CDR1 SEHNR, CDR2 FQNEAQ (reference sequence). The CDR3 nucleotides read TGTGCCAGCAGCATACAGGGGGCGGCGTACGAGCAGTACTTC. Translated: CASSIQGAAYEQYF.

The V gene is TRBV7-9, the J gene TRBJ2-7; TRBD1 aligns across 7 bases. V gave up 1 base and J gave up 3 bases; unmatched junction bases: 0. The CDR3 length is 13 residues. Per the germline V gene, CDR1 is SEHNR and CDR2 is FQNEAQ (reference sequence). CDR3: CASSLDRGYEQYF. For the CDR3, the DNA is TGTGCCAGCAGCTTAGACAGGGGCTACGAGCAGTACTTC.

Turning to this clone: An end of the junction differs from the germline gene, which may be a read error. CDR3: CSSTGIRGRAFF. CDR3 nucleotide sequence: TGTTCCAGCACCGGGATCAGGGGTAGGGCTTTCTTT. The rearrangement joins TRBV7-9 to TRBJ1-1, with D possibly TRBD1 on 6 matching bases. Germline CDR1 and CDR2: SEHNR and FQNEAQ (reference sequence). The CDR3 has 12 amino acids.

The V gene is TRBV27, the J gene TRBJ2-7; possible D gene TRBD2, 5 bases. Between the trimmed V and J ends, which lost 5 bases and 9 bases, there was a span of 8 bases. Germline values: CDR1 MNHEY, CDR2 SMNVEV (reference sequence). This CDR3 has 10 residues. As DNA, the CDR3 is TGTGCCAGCAGTCCTCGGGGGCAGTACTTC. Protein: CASSPRGQYF.

V is TRBV30 and J is TRBJ1-6; D not resolved. Per the germline V gene, CDR1 is GTSNPN and CDR2 is SVGIG (reference sequence). This CDR3 spans 14 amino acids. Trimming took 5 bases from V and 9 from J, leaving 17 bases between them. Here the CDR3 DNA reads TGTGCCTGGGGCGTCGGCCCAAGGAGTTCACCCCTCCACTTT. Its translation is CAWGVGPRSSPLHF.

In this sample, this clone is medium-sized (0.01 to 0.1%). This rearrangement joins TRBV7-9 to TRBJ1-1; D is ambiguous. The germline V gene encodes CDR1 SEHNR and CDR2 FQNEAQ (reference sequence). Trimming removed 3 bases from V and 0 bases from J, with 2 bases in between. The length of the CDR3 is 12 residues. CDR3 in DNA: TGTGCCAGCAGCTTTATGAACACTGAAGCTTTCTTT. Residues: CASSFMNTEAFF.

This chain uses TRBV25-1 with TRBJ1-1; TRBD1 matches 10 bases. This CDR3 spans 14 amino acids. Germline V gene data show CDR1 as MGHDK and CDR2 as SYGVNS. The ends lost 6 bases at V and 2 bases at J; junction bases unmatched: 3. The CDR3 coding sequence is TGTGCCAGCAGGGGGACAGGGGCTAACACTGAAGCTTTCTTT. Protein: CASRGTGANTEAFF.

The V gene is TRBV6-1, the J gene TRBJ2-7; possible D gene TRBD1, 6 bases. Germline assignment: CDR1 MNHNS and CDR2 SASEGT. V lost 6 bases, J lost 2 bases, and 14 bases lay in between. The CDR3 totals 14 residues. CDR3 sequence (DNA): TGTGCCAGCAGGCGGACAGCGGAAACCTACGAGCAGTACTTC. It translates to CASRRTAETYEQYF.

This chain joins TRBV7-8 and TRBJ2-2, with D possibly being TRBD1 (6 bases). The V and J ends lost 0 bases and 6 bases respectively, with 11 bases between them. CDR3 length equals 15 residues. Germline V CDR1 and CDR2: SGHVS, FQNEAQ. CDR3 residues: CASSLAGQTAGELFF. CDR3 nucleotide sequence: TGTGCCAGCAGCTTAGCGGGACAAACCGCCGGGGAGCTGTTTTTT.

The rearrangement links TRBV19 to TRBJ2-4, with TRBD1 matching 8 bases. Germline CDR1 LNHDA, CDR2 SQIVND (reference sequence). The V and J ends lost 6 bases and 2 bases, in that order; junction bases with no gene match: 6. This CDR3 has 15 amino acids. Here the CDR3 DNA reads TGTGCCAGTAGCACAGCCAGGGGGCCCAAAAACATTCAGTACTTC. This gives the protein CASSTARGPKNIQYF.

This rearrangement joins TRBV28 to TRBJ1-4; 10 bases map to TRBD1. Germline lookup yields CDR1 MDHEN and CDR2 SYDVKM. With V trimmed by 5 bases and J by 7 bases, 7 bases remained unmatched. CDR3 length equals 15 residues. Written as DNA, the CDR3 is TGTGCCAGCAGTACCAGGACAGGGGGGGGTGAAAAACTGTTTTTT. Its protein product is CASSTRTGGGEKLFF. The variable domain in full, with the rest retrieved from reference TRBV28 and TRBJ1-4, is DVKVTQSSRYLVKRTGEKVFLECVQDMDHENMFWYRQDPGLGLRLIYFSYDVKMKEKGDIPEGYSVSREKKERFSLILESASTNQTSMYLCASSTRTGGGEKLFFGSGTQLSVL.

Turning to this clone: The sample has other DNA sequences that encode this CDR3 too. The chain combines TRBV5-6 with TRBJ1-1; 8 nucleotides line up with TRBD1. The V gene end was trimmed by 0 bases and the J gene end by 1 base; junction bases not matched to a gene: 8. The CDR3 is 17 amino acids. CDR1 is SGHDT, CDR2 YYEEEE, per germline. CDR3 DNA: TGTGCCAGCAGCTTGGAGCCTGGACAGGGACCGAACACTGAAGCTTTCTTT. Protein: CASSLEPGQGPNTEAFF.

V and J are TRBV30 and TRBJ1-5; D gene uncertain. CDR3 size: 11 residues. CDR1 and CDR2 (germline): GTSNPN, SVGIG (reference sequence). V lost 7 bases, J lost 5 bases, and 9 bases lay in between. The CDR3 reads CASGLDQPQHF. The DNA of the CDR3 is TGTGCCTCAGGTCTCGATCAGCCCCAGCATTTT.

This chain uses TRBV6-5 with TRBJ1-6, with 7 bases matching TRBD1. V trimming: 8 bases; J trimming: 3 bases; junction bases outside the gene matches: 4. Germline CDR1 and CDR2: MNHEY and SVGAGI. CDR3 size: 14 residues. CDR3 region: CASGWTGYNSPLHF. The CDR3 DNA sequence: TGTGCCAGCGGTTGGACAGGCTATAATTCACCCCTCCACTTT.

V and J are TRBV5-6 and TRBJ2-2, with TRBD1 as a possible D gene (6 bases). CDR1 and CDR2 from the germline V gene are SGHDT and YYEEEE. CDR3 length equals 15 residues. Trimming cost V 1 base and J 5 bases, with 12 bases left between them. Here the CDR3 reads CASSLTGQVTGELFF. CDR3 bases: TGTGCCAGCAGCTTGACGGGACAAGTAACCGGGGAGCTGTTTTTT.